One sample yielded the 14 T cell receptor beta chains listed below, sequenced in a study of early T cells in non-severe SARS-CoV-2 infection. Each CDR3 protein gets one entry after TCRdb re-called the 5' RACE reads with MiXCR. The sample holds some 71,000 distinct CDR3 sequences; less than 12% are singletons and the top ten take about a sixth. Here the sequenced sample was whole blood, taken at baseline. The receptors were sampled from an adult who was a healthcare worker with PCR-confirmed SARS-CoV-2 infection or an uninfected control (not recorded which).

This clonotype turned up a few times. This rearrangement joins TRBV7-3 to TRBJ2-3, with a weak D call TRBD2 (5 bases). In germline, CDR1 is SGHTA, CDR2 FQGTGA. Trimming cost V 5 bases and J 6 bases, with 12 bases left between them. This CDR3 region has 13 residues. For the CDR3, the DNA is TGTGCCAGCAGCCCGCCGGGGTTTGATACGCAGTATTTT. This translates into CASSPPGFDTQYF. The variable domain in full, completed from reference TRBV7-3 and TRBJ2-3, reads GAGVSQTPSNKVTEKGKYVELRCDPISGHTALYWYRQSLGQGPEFLIYFQGTGAADDSGLPNDRFFAVRPEGSVSTLKIQRTERGDSAVYLCASSPPGFDTQYFGPGTRLTVL.

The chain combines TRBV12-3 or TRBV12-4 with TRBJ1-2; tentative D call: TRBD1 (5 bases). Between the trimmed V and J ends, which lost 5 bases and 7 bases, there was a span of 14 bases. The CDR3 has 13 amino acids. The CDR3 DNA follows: TGTGCCAGCAGTGCCTCAAGACAGAGTGGCTACACCTTC. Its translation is CASSASRQSGYTF.

The DNA for the CDR3 is TGTGCCAGCAGCCAATGGGGGACAGGCTCCTACGAGCAGTACTTC. Encoded protein: CASSQWGTGSYEQYF. V gene TRBV3-1 combines with J gene TRBJ2-7, with 8 bases lining up with TRBD1. V was pared by 2 bases and J by 0 bases, with 3 bases of the junction left unmatched. The CDR3 has 15 residues. CDR1 LGHDT and CDR2 YNNKEL come from the germline V gene (reference sequence).

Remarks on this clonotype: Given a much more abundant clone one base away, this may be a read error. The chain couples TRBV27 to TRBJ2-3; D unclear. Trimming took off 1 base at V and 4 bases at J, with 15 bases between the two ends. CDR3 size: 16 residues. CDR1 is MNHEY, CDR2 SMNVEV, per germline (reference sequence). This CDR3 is CASSLFGLLSADTQYF. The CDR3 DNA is TGTGCCAGCAGTTTATTCGGTTTGCTCAGCGCAGATACGCAGTATTTT.

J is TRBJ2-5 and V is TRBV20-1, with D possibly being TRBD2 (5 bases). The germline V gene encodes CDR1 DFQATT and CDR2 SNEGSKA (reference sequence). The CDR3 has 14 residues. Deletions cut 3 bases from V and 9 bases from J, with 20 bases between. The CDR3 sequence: CSASHSQPSGAQYF. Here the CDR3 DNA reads TGCAGTGCTAGTCATAGCCAGCCATCCGGGGCCCAGTACTTC.

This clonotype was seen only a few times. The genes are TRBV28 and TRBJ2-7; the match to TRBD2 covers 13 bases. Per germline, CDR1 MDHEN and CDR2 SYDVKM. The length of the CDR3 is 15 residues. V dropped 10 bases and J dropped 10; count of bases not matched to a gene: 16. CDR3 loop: CATLKGGTSGNHQYF. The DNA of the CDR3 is TGTGCCACCTTGAAAGGAGGGACTAGCGGGAACCATCAGTACTTC.

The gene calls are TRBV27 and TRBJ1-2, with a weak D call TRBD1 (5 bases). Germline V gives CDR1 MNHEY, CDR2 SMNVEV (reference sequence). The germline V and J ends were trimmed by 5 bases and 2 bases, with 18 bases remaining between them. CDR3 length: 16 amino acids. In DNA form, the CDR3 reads TGTGCCAGCAGTCTTAGGGTCCAAGGGGAGAACTATGGCTACACCTTC. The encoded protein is CASSLRVQGENYGYTF.

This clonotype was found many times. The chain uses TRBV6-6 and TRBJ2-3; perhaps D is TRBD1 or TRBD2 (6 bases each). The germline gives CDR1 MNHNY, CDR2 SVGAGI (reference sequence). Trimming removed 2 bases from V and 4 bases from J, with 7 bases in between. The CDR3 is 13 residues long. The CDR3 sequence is CASSYRGPDTQYF. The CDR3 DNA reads TGTGCCAGCAGTTACCGGGGGCCAGATACGCAGTATTTT.

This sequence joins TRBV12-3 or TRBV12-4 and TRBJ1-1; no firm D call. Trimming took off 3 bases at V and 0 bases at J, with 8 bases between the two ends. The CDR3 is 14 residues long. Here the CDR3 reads CASSLASLNTEAFF. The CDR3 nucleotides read TGTGCCAGCAGTTTGGCCAGCTTGAACACTGAAGCTTTCTTT.

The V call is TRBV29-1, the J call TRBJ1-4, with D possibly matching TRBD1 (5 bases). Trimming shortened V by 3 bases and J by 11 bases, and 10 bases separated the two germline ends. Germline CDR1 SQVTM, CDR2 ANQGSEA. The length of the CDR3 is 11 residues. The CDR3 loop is CSVEGRDKLFF. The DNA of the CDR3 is TGCAGCGTTGAGGGCAGGGATAAACTGTTTTTT.

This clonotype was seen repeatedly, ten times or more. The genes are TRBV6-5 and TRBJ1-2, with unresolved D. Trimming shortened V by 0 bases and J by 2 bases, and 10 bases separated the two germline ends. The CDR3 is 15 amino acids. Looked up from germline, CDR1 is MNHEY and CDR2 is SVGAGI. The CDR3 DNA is TGTGCCAGCAGTTACTCGATAAGGGCGAACTATGGCTACACCTTC. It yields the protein CASSYSIRANYGYTF.

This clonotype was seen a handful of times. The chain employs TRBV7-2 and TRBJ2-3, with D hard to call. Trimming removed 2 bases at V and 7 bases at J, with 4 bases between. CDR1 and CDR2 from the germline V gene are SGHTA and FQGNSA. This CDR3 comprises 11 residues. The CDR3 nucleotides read TGTGCCAGCAGCTTAAGGAATACGCAGTATTTT. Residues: CASSLRNTQYF.

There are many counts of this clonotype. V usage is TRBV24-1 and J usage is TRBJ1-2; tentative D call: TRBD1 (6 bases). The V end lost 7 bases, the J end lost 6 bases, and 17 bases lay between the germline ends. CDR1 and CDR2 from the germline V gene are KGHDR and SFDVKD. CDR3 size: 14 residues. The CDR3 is CATSDPWGAHGYTF. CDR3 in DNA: TGTGCCACCAGCGATCCTTGGGGGGCGCATGGCTACACCTTC.

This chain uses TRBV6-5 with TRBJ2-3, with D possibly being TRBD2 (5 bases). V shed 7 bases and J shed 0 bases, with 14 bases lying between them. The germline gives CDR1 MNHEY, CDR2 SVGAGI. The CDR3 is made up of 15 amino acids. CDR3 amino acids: CASMVGLASTDTQYF. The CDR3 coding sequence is TGTGCCAGCATGGTTGGGTTAGCGAGCACAGATACGCAGTATTTT.